This entry features one TCR beta chain sequence. This clone showed up just a few times. Its antigen remains undetermined. Base qualities are missing; no much larger clone stands one base away. From each donor, a single peripheral blood sample of about 116 mL on average was drawn into heparinised tubes. Naive, central memory, regulatory and stem cell-like memory CD4+ T cells were sorted on a BD FACSAria II using a panel including CD45RO, CCR7, CD25, CD127, CD95 and CD27. Purity was above 95% for every sorted population. PBMCs were separated immediately by Lymphoprep density gradient centrifugation and were stained directly, without being cultured. So that batch effects would be minimized, each experiment stained and sorted samples in pairs, pairing one healthy donor with one patient. The data were obtained in a study of beta chain features in type 1 diabetes (dated by TCRdb to 2016 to 2018). About the investigation overall: Mean age, gender distribution, total cell number and subset yield did not differ between patients and healthy donors. A total of about 110 million sorted cells were examined across all samples, and the number of cells per subset was strongly correlated with RNA yield. In the study, recently diagnosed type 1 diabetes patients and matched healthy donors were compared on the TCRB repertoires of their sorted circulating CD4+ T cell subsets. Regulatory and stem cell-like memory subsets were obtained from only 8 patients and roughly 8 healthy donors, while naive and central memory subsets were obtained from all 30 or so donors.

The V end loses 0 bases and the J end loses 6 bases, and a stretch of 17 bases separates them. The CDR3 spans 16 residues, from the cysteine through the phenylalanine. Just the 48-base CDR3 DNA is kept, in frame starting at base 1. As encoded in the germline V gene (reference sequence), CDR1 is LNHNV while CDR2 is YYDKDF. Overall study outcomes, separate from this receptor: Because cDNA rather than genomic DNA was sequenced, highly expressing activated cells could have been over-represented, although no difference in activation and CD3 levels was found between groups. At VDJ recombination sites, patients with type 1 diabetes made fewer insertions and deleted more nucleotides, a pattern implying thymic rearrangement abnormalities. Naive, central memory and regulatory TCRB repertoires appeared to be more similar among patients than among healthy donors. Because small numbers of individuals were included in the HLA sub-analyses, any influence of HLA type on TCRB rearrangement was left unresolved. Shorter templates might be favored by PCR, yet because patient and control samples were amplified and corrected together, any such skew would affect both groups equally. In all four CD4+ subsets, TCRB CDR3 length was moderately but significantly shorter in type 1 diabetes patients.

The High Capacity cDNA Reverse Transcription Kit was used to reverse transcribe all of the isolated RNA, meaning that expressed TCRB transcripts were what got sequenced. Deep immunoSEQ sequencing was performed on naive, central memory and regulatory T cell samples, with an average of roughly 4 million total reads per sample. Sorted cells were lysed in RLT buffer and RNA was extracted with DNase-treated RNeasy Micro or Mini kits, depending on cell number. Each cell subset was processed separately to prevent cross-contamination, with patient and healthy donor samples processed together. The immunoSEQ multiplex PCR was used to amplify TCRB sequences from cDNA, generating 87-bp fragments that spanned the CDR3 region. Sequencing of the amplicons was performed on the Illumina HiSeq platform. In the authors' own workflow: PCR bias was corrected computationally using synthetic template baselines, and reads within Hamming distance 2 were collapsed, with unmergeable singletons discarded. Reads were aligned against IMGT so that V, D and J genes, CDR3 length and insertions or deletions at six rearrangement sites could be assigned. Clonotype counts were normalized to sorted cell number within each subset before computing true diversity and Gini coefficients with the tcR R package. The overlap coefficient, calculated on TCRB nucleotide sequences, was used to measure repertoire sharing. Here the immuneACCESS table is served through TCRdb, limited to in-frame sequences with V and J called. Missing clones are a known gap in these copies; in checked studies unresolved V genes cover under half, and the rest lacks a known reason. V and J calls and clone size are those listed in that table; D and trimming were worked out from the DNA. The sample has about 160,000 clones on record, just over 9% of them singletons. In total, the top ten clones hold about 2.1% of the sample.

The chain joins TRBV15 to TRBJ1-2; D gene: possibly TRBD1, on 5 matching bases. Sample: central memory CD4+ T cells from blood. This sequence originates from a woman under 30 in good health. The DNA sequence follows: TGTGCCACCAGCAGAGAGGGGGAGGGATCGTATGATGGCTACACCTTC. The translation is CATSREGEGSYDGYTF.